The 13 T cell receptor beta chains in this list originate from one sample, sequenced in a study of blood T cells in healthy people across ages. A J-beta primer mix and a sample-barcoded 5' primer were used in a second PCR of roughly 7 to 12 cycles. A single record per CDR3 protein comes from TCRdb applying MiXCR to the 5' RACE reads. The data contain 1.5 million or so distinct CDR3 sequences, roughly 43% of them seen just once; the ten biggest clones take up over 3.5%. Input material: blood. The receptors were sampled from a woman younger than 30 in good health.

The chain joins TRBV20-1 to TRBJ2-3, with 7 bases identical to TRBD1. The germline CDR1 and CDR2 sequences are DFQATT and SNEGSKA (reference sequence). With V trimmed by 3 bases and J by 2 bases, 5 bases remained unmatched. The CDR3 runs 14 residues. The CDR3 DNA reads TGCAGTGCTAGTCGACAGGGCCCCACAGATACGCAGTATTTT. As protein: CSASRQGPTDTQYF.

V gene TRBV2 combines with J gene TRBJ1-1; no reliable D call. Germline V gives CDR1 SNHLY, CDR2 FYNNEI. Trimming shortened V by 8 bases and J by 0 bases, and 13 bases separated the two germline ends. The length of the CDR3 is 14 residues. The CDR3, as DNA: TGTGCCAGCTGTAAGGGCTGGATGAACACTGAAGCTTTCTTT. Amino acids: CASCKGWMNTEAFF.

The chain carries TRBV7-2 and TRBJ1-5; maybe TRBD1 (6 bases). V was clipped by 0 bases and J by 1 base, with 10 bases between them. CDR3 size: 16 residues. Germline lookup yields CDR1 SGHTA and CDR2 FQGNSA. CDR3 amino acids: CASSLAGRGSNQPQHF. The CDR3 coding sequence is TGTGCCAGCAGCTTAGCCGGCAGGGGCAGCAATCAGCCCCAGCATTTT.

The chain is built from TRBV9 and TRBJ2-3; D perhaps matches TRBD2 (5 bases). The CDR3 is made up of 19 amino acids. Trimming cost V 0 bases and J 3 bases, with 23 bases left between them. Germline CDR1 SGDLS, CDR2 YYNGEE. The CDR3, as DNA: TGTGCCAGCAGCGTAGCCGGAGGTGGCTTTGGTCCGGGGACAGATACGCAGTATTTT. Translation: CASSVAGGGFGPGTDTQYF.

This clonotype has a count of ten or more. The CDR3 coding sequence is TGCGCCAGCAGGTCTGGACAGGCCTACGAGCAGTACTTC. Its translation: CASRSGQAYEQYF. The V gene is TRBV10-2, the J gene TRBJ2-7, with 7 bases lining up with TRBD1. V gave up 6 bases and J gave up 2 bases; unmatched junction bases: 4. The CDR3 extends over 13 amino acids. Germline V lookup: CDR1 WSHSY, CDR2 SAAADI.

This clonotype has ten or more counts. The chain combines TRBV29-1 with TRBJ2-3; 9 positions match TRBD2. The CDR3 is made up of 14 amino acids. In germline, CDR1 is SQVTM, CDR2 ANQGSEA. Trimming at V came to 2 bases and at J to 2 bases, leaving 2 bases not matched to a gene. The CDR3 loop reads CSVESSGVTDTQYF. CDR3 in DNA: TGCAGCGTTGAATCTAGCGGGGTCACAGATACGCAGTATTTT.

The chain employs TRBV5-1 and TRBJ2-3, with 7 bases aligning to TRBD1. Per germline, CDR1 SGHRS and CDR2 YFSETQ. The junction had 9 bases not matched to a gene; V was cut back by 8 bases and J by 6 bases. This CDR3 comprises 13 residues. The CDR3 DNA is TGCGCCAGACGGCGACAGGGAGCGGATACGCAGTATTTT. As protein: CARRRQGADTQYF.

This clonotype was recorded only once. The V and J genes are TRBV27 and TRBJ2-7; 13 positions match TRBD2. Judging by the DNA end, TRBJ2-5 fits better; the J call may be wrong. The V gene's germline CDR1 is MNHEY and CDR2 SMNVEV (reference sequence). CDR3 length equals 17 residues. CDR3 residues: CASSLSLAGGPYETQYF. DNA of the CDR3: TGTGCCAGCAGTTTGTCACTAGCGGGAGGGCCCTATGAGACCCAGTACTTC.

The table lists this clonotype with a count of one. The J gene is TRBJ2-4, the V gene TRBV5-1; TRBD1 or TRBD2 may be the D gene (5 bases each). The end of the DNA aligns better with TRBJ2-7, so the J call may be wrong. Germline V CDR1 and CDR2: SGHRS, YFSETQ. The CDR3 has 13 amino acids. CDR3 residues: CASSSRDEHEQYF. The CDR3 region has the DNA TGCGCCAGCAGCTCAAGGGACGAGCACGAGCAGTACTTC.

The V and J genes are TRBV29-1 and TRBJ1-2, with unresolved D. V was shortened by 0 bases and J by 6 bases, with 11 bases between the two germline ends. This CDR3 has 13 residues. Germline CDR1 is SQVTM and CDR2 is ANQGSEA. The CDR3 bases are TGCAGCGTTGAAGATGGGAGAGGAAATGGCTACACCTTC. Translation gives CSVEDGRGNGYTF.

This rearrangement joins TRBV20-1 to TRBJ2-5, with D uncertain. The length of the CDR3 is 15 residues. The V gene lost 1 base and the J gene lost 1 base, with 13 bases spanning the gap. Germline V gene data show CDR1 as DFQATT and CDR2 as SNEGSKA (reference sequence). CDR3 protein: CSARAGLYCQETQYF. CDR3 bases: TGCAGTGCTAGAGCCGGGCTATACTGCCAAGAGACCCAGTACTTC.

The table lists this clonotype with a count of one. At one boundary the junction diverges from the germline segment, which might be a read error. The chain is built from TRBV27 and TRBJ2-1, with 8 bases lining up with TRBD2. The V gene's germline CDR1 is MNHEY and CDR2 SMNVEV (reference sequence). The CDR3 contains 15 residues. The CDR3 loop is CTSSLLAASYNEQFF. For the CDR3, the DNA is TGTACCAGCAGCCTACTAGCGGCATCCTACAATGAGCAGTTCTTC.

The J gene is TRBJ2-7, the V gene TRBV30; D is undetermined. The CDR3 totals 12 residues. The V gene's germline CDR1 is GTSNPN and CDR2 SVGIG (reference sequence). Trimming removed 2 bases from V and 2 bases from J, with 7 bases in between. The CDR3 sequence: CAWSSGTYEQYF. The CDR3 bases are TGTGCCTGGAGTTCAGGAACCTACGAGCAGTACTTC.